This entry concerns a single TCR beta chain. Its cognate antigen is unknown. Only healthy Caucasians were included as donors. Germline CDR1 SGHDT, CDR2 YYEEEE. V shed 2 bases and J 6 bases; nucleotides not matched to a gene: 15. The CDR3 extends over 18 amino acids. This specimen comes from a study of identical twins. Study-wide results and limits: Researchers reported excess low generation probability among twin-shared out-of-frame alpha sequences. Beta out-of-frame sequences showed weaker excess twin sharing. Model-predicted out-of-frame TCR alpha sharing fell below observed values in monozygotic twins.

Using its own MiXCR run on the 5' RACE reads, TCRdb lists one record per CDR3 protein. Seen here are fewer than 350,000 distinct CDR3 sequences, approximately 8.5% observed once, and the top ten hold roughly 2.1%. This same sample was also taken into another study, of yellow fever vaccine responses in identical twins.

Sequencing input: memory (CD45RO+) T cells sorted from blood. This receptor was identified in a woman aged 18-29 years in good health. V is TRBV5-6 and J is TRBJ2-1, with TRBD2 identical over 9 bases. CDR3 in DNA: TGTGCCAGCAGCTTTCGGCCCCAGCGGGCGGGGGGGCTCAATGAGCAGTTCTTC. This translates into CASSFRPQRAGGLNEQFF.